The 18 T cell receptor beta chains reported below all come from one sample, sequenced in a study of T cell responses to AZD1222 COVID-19 vaccine. The method was immunoSEQ multiplex PCR; TCRdb's version includes in-frame clones alone and lacks a portion of them. The sample gives about 86,000 clones, 60% to 80% of which show up once; roughly 21% is in the top ten. The sample consisted of peripheral blood, taken on day 0 of AZD1222 vaccination. These receptors were obtained from an adult in good health.

This clone appeared a few times. V and J are TRBV11-2 and TRBJ2-1, with no clear D. The CDR3 is 14 residues long. Trimming removed 4 bases at V and 7 bases at J, with 14 bases between. Per the germline V gene, CDR1 is SGHAT and CDR2 is FQNNGV. CDR3 amino acids: CASSSVRKGNEQFF. CDR3 coding DNA: TGTGCCAGCAGCTCCGTGCGAAAAGGGAATGAGCAGTTCTTC.

This chain uses TRBV5-6 with TRBJ2-1, with D possibly called TRBD1 or TRBD2 (6 bases each). V was shortened by 2 bases and J by 4 bases, with 13 bases between the two germline ends. Germline V gives CDR1 SGHDT, CDR2 YYEEEE. CDR3 size: 15 residues. CDR3 residues: CASSFRGRVYNEQFF. The CDR3 bases are TGTGCCAGCAGCTTCCGGGGGCGCGTATACAATGAGCAGTTCTTC.

The rearrangement links TRBV5-1 to TRBJ2-3; D call uncertain. This CDR3 has 14 residues. Germline V gene data show CDR1 as SGHRS and CDR2 as YFSETQ. Trimming cost V 0 bases and J 6 bases, with 11 bases left between them. CDR3 sequence: CASSLVSGWDTQYF. The CDR3 nucleotides read TGCGCCAGCAGCTTGGTGTCGGGTTGGGATACGCAGTATTTT.

V usage is TRBV28 and J usage is TRBJ2-7; 8 bases map to TRBD2. This CDR3 comprises 15 residues. J was trimmed by 5 bases and V by 1 base; bases with no gene match: 7. Germline-derived CDR1 and CDR2 are MDHEN and SYDVKM. The CDR3 region has the DNA TGTGCCAGCAGTTTATTGTCCCGGGAGGGGGACGAGCAGTACTTC. Amino acids: CASSLLSREGDEQYF.

The rearrangement links TRBV7-9 to TRBJ2-3, with D uncertain. V lost 6 bases to trimming and J lost 5 bases, with 15 bases between them. This CDR3 is 14 amino acids long. Germline V gene sequence: CDR1 SEHNR, CDR2 FQNEAQ (reference sequence). The CDR3 protein is CASSFIQAEDTQYF. The CDR3, as DNA: TGTGCCAGCAGTTTTATCCAAGCTGAAGATACGCAGTATTTT.

The V gene is TRBV29-1, the J gene TRBJ2-6; 10 bases agree with TRBD1. V trimming: 6 bases; J trimming: 0 bases; junction bases outside the gene matches: 5. The CDR3 contains 16 residues. Germline V lookup: CDR1 SQVTM, CDR2 ANQGSEA. The CDR3, as DNA: TGCAGCGTAGAGGACAGGGGGATCTCTGGGGCCAACGTCCTGACTTTC. Translation: CSVEDRGISGANVLTF.

This clone was picked up a small number of times. The genes are TRBV28 and TRBJ1-3; possibly TRBD1 for D (6 bases). The germline V and J ends were trimmed by 6 bases and 0 bases, with 12 bases remaining between them. Germline V CDR1 and CDR2: MDHEN, SYDVKM. CDR3 size: 15 residues. The CDR3 loop reads CASRTGTGSGNTIYF. The CDR3 bases are TGTGCCAGCAGAACAGGGACGGGCTCTGGAAACACCATATATTTT. Supplemented by reference TRBV28 and TRBJ1-3, the full variable domain reads DVKVTQSSRYLVKRTGEKVFLECVQDMDHENMFWYRQDPGLGLRLIYFSYDVKMKEKGDIPEGYSVSREKKERFSLILESASTNQTSMYLCASRTGTGSGNTIYFGEGSWLTVV.

CDR3 sequence (DNA): TGCGCCAGCAGTCAATCAAAATCAGGCAGTATCAACGAGCAGTACTTC. It is translated as CASSQSKSGSINEQYF. The chain combines TRBV23-1 with TRBJ2-7; D is unresolved. TRBV23-1 is marked as an open reading frame, function uncertain. This CDR3 is built from 16 residues. Trimming stripped 0 bases from V and 5 bases from J, with 17 bases between.

The rearrangement joins TRBV9 to TRBJ2-6; D gene uncertain. This CDR3 contains 18 residues. V was clipped by 0 bases and J by 0 bases, with 13 bases between them. Germline values: CDR1 SGDLS, CDR2 YYNGEE. CDR3 bases: TGTGCCAGCAGCGTAGATCCCAGGAAAAGCTCTGGGGCCAACGTCCTGACTTTC. Translated, it gives CASSVDPRKSSGANVLTF.

This clone appeared a single time. The chain joins TRBV7-8 to TRBJ1-5; D not certain. In germline, CDR1 is SGHVS, CDR2 FQNEAQ. The length of the CDR3 is 16 residues. Trimming cost V 5 bases and J 7 bases, with 21 bases left between them. The CDR3 reads CASSQGSLPTTQPQHF. The CDR3 DNA sequence: TGTGCCAGCAGCCAAGGTTCCCTTCCCACGACCCAGCCCCAGCATTTT.

In this sample, this clone turned up many times. The gene calls are TRBV3-1 (or the pseudogene TRBV3-2) and TRBJ2-2; D might be TRBD1 (5 bases). Germline assignment: CDR1 LGHDT and CDR2 YNNKEL (reference sequence). This CDR3 is 14 amino acids long. V dropped 6 bases and J dropped 0 bases, with 8 bases sitting between them. CDR3 residues: CASRQAANTGELFF. CDR3 coding DNA: TGTGCCAGCAGACAGGCAGCGAACACCGGGGAGCTGTTTTTT.

The chain couples TRBV10-1 to TRBJ2-7, with 9 bases aligning to TRBD1. J lost 6 bases, V lost 6 bases, and 9 bases had no gene match. The CDR3 has 14 amino acids. Germline CDR1 reads WNHNN; CDR2 reads SYGVQD (reference sequence). The CDR3 DNA sequence: TGCGCCAGCAGATCCGGACAGGGGACGGGCGAGCAGTACTTC. It specifies CASRSGQGTGEQYF.

The gene calls are TRBV7-9 and TRBJ1-1, with D unresolved. Germline V gene sequence: CDR1 SEHNR, CDR2 FQNEAQ (reference sequence). CDR3 length: 14 amino acids. CDR3 sequence reads: CVPQQGSTSTEAFF. The CDR3 DNA sequence: TGTGTGCCACAGCAAGGTTCCACCAGCACTGAAGCTTTCTTT. Looking up the rest from reference TRBV7-9 and TRBJ1-1 gives the full variable domain: DTGVSQNPRHKITKRGQNVTFRCDPISEHNRLYWYRQTLGQGPEFLTYFQNEAQLEKSRLLSDRFSAERPKGSFSTLEIQRTEQGDSAMYLCVPQQGSTSTEAFFGQGTRLTVV.

The chain carries TRBV13 and TRBJ2-7; D not certain. V dropped 7 bases and J dropped 1 base, with 17 bases sitting between them. The V gene's germline CDR1 is PRHDT and CDR2 FYEKMQ (reference sequence). This CDR3 spans 15 amino acids. CDR3 protein: CASTKRAPGSYEQYF. The CDR3 DNA sequence: TGTGCCAGCACCAAACGTGCGCCCGGATCCTACGAGCAGTACTTC.

The chain employs TRBV14 and TRBJ2-6; tentatively, D is TRBD2 (6 bases). The CDR3 loop spans 16 amino acids. With 4 bases removed from V and 0 bases from J, the gap between germline ends came to 10 bases. Germline-derived CDR1 and CDR2 are SGHDN and FVKESK. In nucleotides, the CDR3 is TGTGCCAGCAGCCCCAGGAGGGGCTCTGGGGCCAACGTCCTGACTTTC. Residues: CASSPRRGSGANVLTF.

The rearrangement uses TRBV4-1 and TRBJ2-2, with 12 bases fitting TRBD1. With V trimmed by 5 bases and J by 7 bases, 5 bases remained unmatched. The CDR3 spans 15 residues. Germline V gene data show CDR1 as MGHRA and CDR2 as YSYEKL. The CDR3 reads CASSTGQGAVGELFF. The CDR3 bases are TGCGCCAGCAGCACGGGACAGGGGGCTGTCGGGGAGCTGTTTTTT.

The DNA for the CDR3 is TGTGCCAGTAGTATATCCAGGGAGAGCGGGGAGCTGTTTTTT. Protein product: CASSISRESGELFF. V and J are TRBV19 and TRBJ2-2; either TRBD1 or TRBD2 may fit D (5 bases each). The CDR3 runs to 14 residues. V gave up 2 bases and J gave up 7 bases, with 11 bases separating them. Germline CDR1 is LNHDA and CDR2 is SQIVND (reference sequence).

This CDR3 is CSVVSVTEAFF. The CDR3 DNA follows: TGCAGCGTTGTAAGCGTAACTGAAGCTTTCTTT. The gene calls are TRBV29-1 and TRBJ1-1; no firm D call. The CDR3 is 11 amino acids. The germline V gene encodes CDR1 SQVTM and CDR2 ANQGSEA. Trimming stripped 4 bases from V and 5 bases from J, with 8 bases between.